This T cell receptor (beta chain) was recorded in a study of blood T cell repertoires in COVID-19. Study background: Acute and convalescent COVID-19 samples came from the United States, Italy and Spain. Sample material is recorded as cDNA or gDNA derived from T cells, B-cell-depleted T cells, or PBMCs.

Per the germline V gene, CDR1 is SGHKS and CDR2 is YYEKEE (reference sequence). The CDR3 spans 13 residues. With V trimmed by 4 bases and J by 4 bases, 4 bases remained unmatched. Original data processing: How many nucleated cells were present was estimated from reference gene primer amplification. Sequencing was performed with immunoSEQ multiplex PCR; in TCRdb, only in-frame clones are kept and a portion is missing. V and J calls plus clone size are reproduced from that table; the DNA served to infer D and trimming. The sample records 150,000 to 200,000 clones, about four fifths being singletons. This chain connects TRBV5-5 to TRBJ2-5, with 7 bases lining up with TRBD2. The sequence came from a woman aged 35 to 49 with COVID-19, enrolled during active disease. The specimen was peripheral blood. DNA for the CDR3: TGTGCCAGCAGCAATACGGGGGGAGAGACCCAGTACTTC. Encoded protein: CASSNTGGETQYF. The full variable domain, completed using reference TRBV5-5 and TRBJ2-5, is DAGVTQSPTHLIKTRGQQVTLRCSPISGHKSVSWYQQVLGQGPQFIFQYYEKEERGRGNFPDRFSARQFPNYSSELNVNALLLGDSALYLCASSNTGGETQYFGPGTRLLVL.